This is a list of T cell receptor beta chains from one sample in a study of cytomegalovirus exposure and HLA in healthy donors. Sequencing used immunoSEQ multiplex PCR; TCRdb keeps in-frame clones, though not all of them. The table lists around 300,000 clones, 88% of them singletons, with about 0.9% in the top ten. The sequenced sample consisted of PBMCs. These receptors were taken from a woman under 30 in good health and CMV-seronegative. The CDR3 runs from the conserved cysteine through the conserved F or W. A D gene is named only where the DNA matches it firmly. Clone size appears in some rows only: once, few, many, or a class for an expanded clone.

CDR3 length	clone size	J gene	V gene	D gene	CDR3 DNA	CDR3 protein
24	once	TRBJ2-7	TRBV29-1	TRBD2	TGCAGCGTTCCGCCGAGGAGCGCCCCTCGGACGGGACTACAAAACGATTACTACTCCTACGAGCAGTACTTC	CSVPPRSAPRTGLQNDYYSYEQYF
14	NA	TRBJ2-5	TRBV25-1	NA	TGTGCCAGCAGTGAATTCGCAGTGAAAGAGACCCAGTACTTC	CASSEFAVKETQYF
14	NA	TRBJ2-5	TRBV2	NA	TGTGCCAGCAGTGATTTTCAGTACCAAGAGACCCAGTACTTC	CASSDFQYQETQYF
19	NA	TRBJ2-1	TRBV5-1	TRBD2	TGCGCCAGCAGCCCCACTAGCGGGAGTTCCCCAAGCTCCTACAATGAGCAGTTCTTC	CASSPTSGSSPSSYNEQFF
17	NA	TRBJ2-2	TRBV19	TRBD1	TGTGCCAGTAGTATAGTGCGCAGGACAGGGAGACCCGGGGAGCTGTTTTTT	CASSIVRRTGRPGELFF
12	NA	TRBJ2-1	TRBV29-1	TRBD1	TGCAGCACCCGGACAGGTGGCAATGAGCAGTTCTTC	CSTRTGGNEQFF
17	NA	TRBJ1-5	TRBV10-3	NA	TGTGCCATCAGTAACAGGGTGGCAGTCGATAGCAATCAGCCCCAGCATTTT	CAISNRVAVDSNQPQHF
14	NA	TRBJ1-1	TRBV6-5	NA	TGTGCCAGCAGTTACTCGAGGGCTGGGGCTGAAGCTTTCTTT	CASSYSRAGAEAFF
19	NA	TRBJ1-1	TRBV5-1	NA	TGCGCCAGCAGCTTGGGGGGGAGGGCCCCATCCCTCGTGAACACTGAAGCTTTCTTT	CASSLGGRAPSLVNTEAFF
13	NA	TRBJ2-2	TRBV19	NA	TGTGCCAGTAGTATAATTAGCACCGGGGAGCTGTTTTTT	CASSIISTGELFF
16	NA	TRBJ1-5	TRBV6-1	TRBD1	TGTGCCAGCAGTGAAATCGGGACAGGGGGCAGTCAGCCCCAGCATTTT	CASSEIGTGGSQPQHF
15	NA	TRBJ1-4	TRBV28	TRBD1	TGTGCCAGCAGTATATCACAGGGGGGACATGAAAAACTGTTTTTT	CASSISQGGHEKLFF
14	NA	TRBJ2-7	TRBV9	TRBD2	TGTGCCAGCAGCCCCGGGACTAGCGGGACCGAGCAGTACTTC	CASSPGTSGTEQYF
14	once	TRBJ2-7	TRBV7-2	NA	TGTGCCAGCAGCTCACCGGGATACCGATACGAGCAGTACTTC	CASSSPGYRYEQYF
15	NA	TRBJ2-7	TRBV7-2	NA	TGTGCCAGCAGCTCGCGGACCCGGGCGGGTTACGAGCAGTACTTC	CASSSRTRAGYEQYF
13	NA	TRBJ2-7	TRBV19	TRBD1	TGTGCCGCTGGACAGGGGAGCTCCTACGAGCAGTACTTC	CAAGQGSSYEQYF
14	NA	TRBJ2-7	TRBV7-6	NA	TGTGCCAGCAGCGGGGGGCTAGCGGCGGGCGAGCAGTACTTC	CASSGGLAAGEQYF
16	NA	TRBJ2-1	TRBV5-1	TRBD1	TGCGCCAGCAGCGCCCAACAGGGGGCAGGAGCGGGGGAGCAGTTCTTC	CASSAQQGAGAGEQFF